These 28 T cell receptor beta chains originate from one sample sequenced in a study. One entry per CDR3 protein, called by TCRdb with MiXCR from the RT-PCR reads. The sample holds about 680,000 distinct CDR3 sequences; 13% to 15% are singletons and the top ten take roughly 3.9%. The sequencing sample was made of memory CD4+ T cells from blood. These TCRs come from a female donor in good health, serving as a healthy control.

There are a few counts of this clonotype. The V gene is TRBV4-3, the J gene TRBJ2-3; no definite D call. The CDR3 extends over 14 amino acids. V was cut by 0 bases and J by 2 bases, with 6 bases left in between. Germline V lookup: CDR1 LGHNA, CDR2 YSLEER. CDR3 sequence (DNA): TGCGCCAGCAGCCAAGATTCCCTCACAGATACGCAGTATTTT. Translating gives CASSQDSLTDTQYF.

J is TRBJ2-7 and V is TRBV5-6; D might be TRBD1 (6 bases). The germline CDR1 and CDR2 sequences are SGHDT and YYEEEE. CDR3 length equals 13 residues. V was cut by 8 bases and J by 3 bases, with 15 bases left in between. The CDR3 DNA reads TGTGCCAGTAGTACCCTCAGGGGCTACGAGCAGTACTTC. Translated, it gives CASSTLRGYEQYF.

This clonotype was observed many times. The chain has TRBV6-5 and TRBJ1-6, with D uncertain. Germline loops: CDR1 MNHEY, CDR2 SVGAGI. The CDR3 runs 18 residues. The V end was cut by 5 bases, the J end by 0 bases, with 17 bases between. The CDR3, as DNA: TGTGCCAGCAGTGTTAGGGCCCCGGTCGGCTCCTATAATTCACCCCTCCACTTT. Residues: CASSVRAPVGSYNSPLHF.

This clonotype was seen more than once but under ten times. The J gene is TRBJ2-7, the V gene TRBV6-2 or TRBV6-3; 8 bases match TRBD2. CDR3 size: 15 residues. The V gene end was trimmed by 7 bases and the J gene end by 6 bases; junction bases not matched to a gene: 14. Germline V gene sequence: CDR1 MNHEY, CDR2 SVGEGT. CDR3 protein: CASTARGAGESEQYF. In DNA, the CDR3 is TGTGCCAGCACCGCCCGGGGAGCGGGAGAGAGCGAGCAGTACTTC.

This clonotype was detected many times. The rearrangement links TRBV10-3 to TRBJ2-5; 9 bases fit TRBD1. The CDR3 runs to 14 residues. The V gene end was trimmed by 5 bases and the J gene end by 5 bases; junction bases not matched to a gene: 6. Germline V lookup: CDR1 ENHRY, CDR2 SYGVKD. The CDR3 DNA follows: TGTGCCATCAGTCTCGGGACAGGGACGGAGACCCAGTACTTC. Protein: CAISLGTGTETQYF.

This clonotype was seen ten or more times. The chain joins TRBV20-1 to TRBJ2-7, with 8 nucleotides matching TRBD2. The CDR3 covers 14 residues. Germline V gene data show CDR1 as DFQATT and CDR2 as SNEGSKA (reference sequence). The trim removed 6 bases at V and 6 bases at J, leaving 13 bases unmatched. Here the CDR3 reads CSATPGLGSFEQYF. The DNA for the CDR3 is TGCAGTGCCACTCCGGGACTAGGGTCGTTCGAGCAGTACTTC.

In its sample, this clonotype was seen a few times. The CDR3 region has the DNA TGTGCCAGCAGCCAAGGATTACCGGGACTTTCCCCTGGAAACACCATATATTTT. The encoded protein is CASSQGLPGLSPGNTIYF. The J gene is TRBJ1-3, the V gene TRBV3-1, with TRBD1 as a possible D gene (5 bases). The CDR3 has 18 residues. Deletions cut 1 base from V and 2 bases from J, with 18 bases between. Looked up from germline, CDR1 is LGHDT and CDR2 is YNNKEL (reference sequence).

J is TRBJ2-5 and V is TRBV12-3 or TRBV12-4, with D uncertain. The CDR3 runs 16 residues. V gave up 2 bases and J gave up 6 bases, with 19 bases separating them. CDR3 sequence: CASSLRAVQDVQTQYF. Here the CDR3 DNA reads TGTGCCAGCAGTTTAAGGGCGGTGCAAGACGTGCAGACCCAGTACTTC.

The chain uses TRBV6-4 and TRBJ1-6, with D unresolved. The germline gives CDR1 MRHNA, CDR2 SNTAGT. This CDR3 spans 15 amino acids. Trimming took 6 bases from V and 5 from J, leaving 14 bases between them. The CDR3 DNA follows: TGTGCCAGCAGCCTCACAGCCGCCAATAATTCACCCCTCCACTTT. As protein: CASSLTAANNSPLHF.

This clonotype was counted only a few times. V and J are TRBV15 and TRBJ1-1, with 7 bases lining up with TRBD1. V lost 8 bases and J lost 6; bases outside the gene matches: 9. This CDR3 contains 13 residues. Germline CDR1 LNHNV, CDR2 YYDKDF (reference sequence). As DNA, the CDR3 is TGTGCCACCCGGCAACAGGGGCGGTCTGAAGCTTTCTTT. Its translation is CATRQQGRSEAFF.

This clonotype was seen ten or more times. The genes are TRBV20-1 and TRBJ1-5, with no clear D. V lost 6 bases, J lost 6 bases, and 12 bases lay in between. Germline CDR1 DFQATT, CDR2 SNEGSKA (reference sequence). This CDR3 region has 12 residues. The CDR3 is CSAVEGAQPQHF. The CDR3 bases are TGCAGTGCGGTAGAGGGTGCTCAGCCCCAGCATTTT.

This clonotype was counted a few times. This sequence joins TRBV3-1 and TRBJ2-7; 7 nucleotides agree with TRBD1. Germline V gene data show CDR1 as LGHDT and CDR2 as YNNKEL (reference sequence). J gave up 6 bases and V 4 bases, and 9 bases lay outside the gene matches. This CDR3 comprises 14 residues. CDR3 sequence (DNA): TGTGCCAGCAGCCTCAGGGGGATAGAAGGCGAGCAGTACTTC. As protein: CASSLRGIEGEQYF.

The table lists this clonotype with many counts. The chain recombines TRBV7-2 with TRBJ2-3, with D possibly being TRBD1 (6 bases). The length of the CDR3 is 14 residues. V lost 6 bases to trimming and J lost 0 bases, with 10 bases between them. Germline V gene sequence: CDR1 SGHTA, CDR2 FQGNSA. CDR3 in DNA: TGTGCCAGCAGTCGCGGACAGAGCACAGATACGCAGTATTTT. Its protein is CASSRGQSTDTQYF.

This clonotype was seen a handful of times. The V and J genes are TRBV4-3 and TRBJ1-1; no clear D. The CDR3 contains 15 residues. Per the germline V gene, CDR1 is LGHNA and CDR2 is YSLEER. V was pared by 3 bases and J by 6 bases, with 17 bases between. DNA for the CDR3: TGCGCCAGCAGCCACGTCCGACAACCGGAGGCTGAAGCTTTCTTT. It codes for CASSHVRQPEAEAFF.

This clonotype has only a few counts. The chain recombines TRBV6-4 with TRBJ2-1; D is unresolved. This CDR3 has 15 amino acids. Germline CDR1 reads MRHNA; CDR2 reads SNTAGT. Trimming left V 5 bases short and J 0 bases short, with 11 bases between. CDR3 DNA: TGTGCCAGCAGTTTGGAGTACGGCTCCTACAATGAGCAGTTCTTC. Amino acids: CASSLEYGSYNEQFF.

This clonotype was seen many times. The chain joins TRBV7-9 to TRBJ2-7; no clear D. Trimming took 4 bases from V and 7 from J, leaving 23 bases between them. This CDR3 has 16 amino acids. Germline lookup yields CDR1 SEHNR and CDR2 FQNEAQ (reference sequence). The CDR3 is CASSSFFRPGLREQYF. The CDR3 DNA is TGTGCCAGCAGCTCCTTTTTTAGGCCCGGCCTACGAGAGCAGTACTTC.

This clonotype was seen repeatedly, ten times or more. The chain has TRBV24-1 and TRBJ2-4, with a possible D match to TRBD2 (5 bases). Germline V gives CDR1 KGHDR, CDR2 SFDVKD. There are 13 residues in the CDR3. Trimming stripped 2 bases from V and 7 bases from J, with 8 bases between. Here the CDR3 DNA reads TGTGCCACCAGTGATTACGAGGGCAACATTCAGTACTTC. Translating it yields CATSDYEGNIQYF.

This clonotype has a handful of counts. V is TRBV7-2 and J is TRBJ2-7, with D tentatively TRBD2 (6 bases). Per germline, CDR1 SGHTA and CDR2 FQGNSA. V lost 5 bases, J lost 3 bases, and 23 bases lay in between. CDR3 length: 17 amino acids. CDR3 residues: CASSPPYRAGSFYEQYF. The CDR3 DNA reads TGTGCCAGCAGCCCCCCTTATCGGGCGGGATCATTCTACGAGCAGTACTTC. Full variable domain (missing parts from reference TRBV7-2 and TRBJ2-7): GAGVSQSPSNKVTEKGKDVELRCDPISGHTALYWYRQSLGQGLEFLIYFQGNSAPDKSGLPSDRFSAERTGGSVSTLTIQRTQQEDSAVYLCASSPPYRAGSFYEQYFGPGTRLTVT.

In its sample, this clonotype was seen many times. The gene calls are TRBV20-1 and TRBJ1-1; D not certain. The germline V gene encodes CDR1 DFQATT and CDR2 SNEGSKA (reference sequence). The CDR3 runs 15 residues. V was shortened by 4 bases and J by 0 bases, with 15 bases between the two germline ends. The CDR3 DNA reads TGCAGTGCTACCCTCAAGGGAGTGATGAACACTGAAGCTTTCTTT. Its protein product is CSATLKGVMNTEAFF.

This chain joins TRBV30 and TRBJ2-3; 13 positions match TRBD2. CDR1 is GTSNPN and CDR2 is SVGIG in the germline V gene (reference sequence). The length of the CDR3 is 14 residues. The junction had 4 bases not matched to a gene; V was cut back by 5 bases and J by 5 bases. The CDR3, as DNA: TGTGCCTGGGGACTAGCGGGAGTTAAAGATACGCAGTATTTT. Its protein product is CAWGLAGVKDTQYF.

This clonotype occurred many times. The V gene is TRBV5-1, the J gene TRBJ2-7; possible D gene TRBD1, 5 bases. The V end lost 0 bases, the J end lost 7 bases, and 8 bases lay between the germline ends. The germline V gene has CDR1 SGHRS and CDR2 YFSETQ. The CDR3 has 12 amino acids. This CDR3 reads CASSLEAGEQYF. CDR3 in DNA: TGCGCCAGCAGCTTGGAGGCAGGGGAGCAGTACTTC.

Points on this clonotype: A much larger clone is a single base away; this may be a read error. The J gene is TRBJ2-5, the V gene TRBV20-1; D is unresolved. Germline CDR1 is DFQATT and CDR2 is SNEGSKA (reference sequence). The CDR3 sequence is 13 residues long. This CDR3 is CSARDLGVETHYF. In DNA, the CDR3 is TGCAGTGCTAGAGACCTTGGGGTAGAGACCCATTACTTC.

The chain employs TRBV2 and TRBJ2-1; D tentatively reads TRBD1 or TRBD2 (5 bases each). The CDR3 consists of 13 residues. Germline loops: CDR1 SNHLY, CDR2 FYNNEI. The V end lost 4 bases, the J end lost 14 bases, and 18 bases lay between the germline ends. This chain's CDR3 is CASSATGTPNEFF. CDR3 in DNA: TGTGCCAGCAGTGCAACCGGGACCCCCAATGAGTTCTTC. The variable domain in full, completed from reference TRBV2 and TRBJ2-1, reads EPEVTQTPSHQVTQMGQEVILRCVPISNHLYFYWYRQILGQKVEFLVSFYNNEISEKSEIFDDQFSVERPDGSNFTLKIRSTKLEDSAMYFCASSATGTPNEFFGPGTRLTVL.

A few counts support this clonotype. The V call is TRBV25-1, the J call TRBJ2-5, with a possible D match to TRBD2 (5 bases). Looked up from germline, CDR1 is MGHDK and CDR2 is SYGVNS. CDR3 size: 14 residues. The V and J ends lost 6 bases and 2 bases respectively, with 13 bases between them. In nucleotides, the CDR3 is TGTGCCAGCAGGCAAACCGGGGTTCAAGAGACCCAGTACTTC. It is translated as CASRQTGVQETQYF.

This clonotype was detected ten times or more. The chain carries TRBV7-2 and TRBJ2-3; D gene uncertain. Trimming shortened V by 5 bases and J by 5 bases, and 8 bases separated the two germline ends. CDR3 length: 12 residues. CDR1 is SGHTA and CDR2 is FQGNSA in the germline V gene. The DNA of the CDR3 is TGTGCCAGCAGCCAACTCCGAGATACGCAGTATTTT. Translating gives CASSQLRDTQYF.

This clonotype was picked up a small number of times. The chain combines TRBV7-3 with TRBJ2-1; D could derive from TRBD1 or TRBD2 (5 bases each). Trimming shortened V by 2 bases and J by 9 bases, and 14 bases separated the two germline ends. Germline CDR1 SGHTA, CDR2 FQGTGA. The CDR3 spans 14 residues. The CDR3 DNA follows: TGTGCCAGCAGCTTACACAATCAGGGAGCTGAGCAGTTCTTC. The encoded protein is CASSLHNQGAEQFF.

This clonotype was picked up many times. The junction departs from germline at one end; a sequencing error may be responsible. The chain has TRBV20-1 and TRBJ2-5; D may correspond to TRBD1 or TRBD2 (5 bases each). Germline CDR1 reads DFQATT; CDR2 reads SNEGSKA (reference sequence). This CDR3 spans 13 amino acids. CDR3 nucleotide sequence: TGCAGTGCTGGAGAGGGGCTAAGAGAGACCCAGTACTTC. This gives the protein CSAGEGLRETQYF.

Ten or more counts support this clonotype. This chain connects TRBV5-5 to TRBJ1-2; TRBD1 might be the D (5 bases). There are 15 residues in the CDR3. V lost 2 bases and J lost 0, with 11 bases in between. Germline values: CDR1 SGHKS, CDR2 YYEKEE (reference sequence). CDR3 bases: TGTGCCAGCAGCTTAGTCTGGGACCCTAACTATGGCTACACCTTC. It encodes CASSLVWDPNYGYTF. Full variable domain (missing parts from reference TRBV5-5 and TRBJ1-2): DAGVTQSPTHLIKTRGQQVTLRCSPISGHKSVSWYQQVLGQGPQFIFQYYEKEERGRGNFPDRFSARQFPNYSSELNVNALLLGDSALYLCASSLVWDPNYGYTFGSGTRLTVV.